This T cell receptor (beta chain) comes out of a study of T cell repertoires in cytomegalovirus infection. Across the study: From public TCR beta signatures came an indication of both CMV infection and matching HLA type.

TCRdb re-called the reads through MiXCR, storing one row per CDR3 protein. The repertoire has some 100,000 distinct CDR3 sequences, 20% to 25% of them found once; the top ten carry roughly two fifths. With 6 bases clipped from V and 2 bases from J, the junction kept 6 bases outside the gene matches. This CDR3 is 18 amino acids long. General observations from the study: HLA-C-restricted, CMV-specific TCR beta clonotypes were dominant ex vivo. Carriers of CMV and the relevant HLA type were discriminated by public TCR beta frequency.

This clonotype was seen more than once but under ten times. The target antigen is unknown. This TCR came from a human donor in good health (CMV status not recorded). Some clones in this sample may be carry-over from other donors' samples. The sample consisted of CD8+ T cells from PBMCs. J is TRBJ2-6 and V is TRBV12-3 or TRBV12-4; 14 nucleotides line up with TRBD2. The chain's CDR3 is CASRPEGLAGAGANVLTF. CDR3 bases: TGTGCCAGCAGGCCAGAGGGACTAGCGGGAGCTGGGGCCAACGTCCTGACTTTC.